The TCR beta chain under discussion was sequenced for a study of cytomegalovirus exposure and HLA in healthy donors. General observations from the study: As a later analysis showed, a missense DCLRE1C variant was linked to trimming of TCR beta V- and J-genes. There were reportedly fewer N-insertions in an Asian-associated ancestry cluster than the approximately 670-donor mean, in a later analysis. Among immune exposure information, only CMV serostatus was available.

CDR1 and CDR2 from the germline V gene are MNHEY and SMNVEV (reference sequence). The CDR3 covers 14 residues. V lost 6 bases and J lost 9; bases outside the gene matches: 8. This clone was detected only a few times. Its antigen is not known. The PCR made use of 60 Vbeta and 13 Jbeta primers. Some clones are missing from TCRdb's copy, which holds only in-frame ones; the method was immunoSEQ multiplex PCR. This sample carries roughly 150,000 clones, approximately 78% of them seen once, and the ten largest clones take more than 1.3%. The source of this sequence is a male donor in good health and CMV-seronegative. The rearrangement links TRBV27 to TRBJ2-1, with TRBD2 identical over 10 bases. The source material was PBMCs. This chain's CDR3 is CASSGTSVSREQFF. In nucleotides, the CDR3 is TGTGCCAGCAGCGGGACTAGCGTCTCGCGTGAGCAGTTCTTC.